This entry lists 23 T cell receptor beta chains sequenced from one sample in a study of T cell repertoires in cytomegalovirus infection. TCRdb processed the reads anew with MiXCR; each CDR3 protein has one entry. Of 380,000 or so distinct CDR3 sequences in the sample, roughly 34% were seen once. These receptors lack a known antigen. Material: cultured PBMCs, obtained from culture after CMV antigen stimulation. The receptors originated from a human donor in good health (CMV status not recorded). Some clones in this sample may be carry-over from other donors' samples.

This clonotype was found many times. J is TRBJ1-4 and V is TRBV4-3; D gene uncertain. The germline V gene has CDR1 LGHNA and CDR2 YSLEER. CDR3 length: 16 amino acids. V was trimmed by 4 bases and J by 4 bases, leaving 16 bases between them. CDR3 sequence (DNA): TGCGCCAGCAGCCCACAAGCGGGTCCAGTTAATGAAAAACTGTTTTTT. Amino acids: CASSPQAGPVNEKLFF.

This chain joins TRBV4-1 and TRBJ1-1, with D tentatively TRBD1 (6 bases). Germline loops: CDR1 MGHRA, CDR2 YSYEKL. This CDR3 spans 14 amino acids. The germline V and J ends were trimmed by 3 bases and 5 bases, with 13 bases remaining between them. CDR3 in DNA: TGCGCCAGCAGCCAGGGGGGGGGGCGGACTGAAGCTTTCTTT. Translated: CASSQGGGRTEAFF.

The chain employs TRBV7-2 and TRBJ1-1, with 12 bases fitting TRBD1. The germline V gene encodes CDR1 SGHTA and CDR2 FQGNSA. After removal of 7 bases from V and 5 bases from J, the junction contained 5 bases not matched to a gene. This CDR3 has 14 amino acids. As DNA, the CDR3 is TGTGCCAGCACCCGGGACAGGGGGCAAACTGAAGCTTTCTTT. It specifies CASTRDRGQTEAFF.

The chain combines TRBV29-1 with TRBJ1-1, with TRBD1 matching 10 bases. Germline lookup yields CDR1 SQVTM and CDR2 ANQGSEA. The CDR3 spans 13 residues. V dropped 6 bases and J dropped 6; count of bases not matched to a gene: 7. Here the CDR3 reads CSVAGTGEAEAFF. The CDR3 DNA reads TGCAGCGTAGCCGGGACAGGGGAAGCTGAAGCTTTCTTT.

In nucleotides, the CDR3 is TGCAGTGCTAGGTCCAATGAGCAGTTCTTC. It translates to CSARSNEQFF. The J gene is TRBJ2-1, the V gene TRBV20-1; D is unclear. The length of the CDR3 is 10 residues. V was cut by 3 bases and J by 6 bases, with 3 bases left in between. Germline assignment: CDR1 DFQATT and CDR2 SNEGSKA (reference sequence).

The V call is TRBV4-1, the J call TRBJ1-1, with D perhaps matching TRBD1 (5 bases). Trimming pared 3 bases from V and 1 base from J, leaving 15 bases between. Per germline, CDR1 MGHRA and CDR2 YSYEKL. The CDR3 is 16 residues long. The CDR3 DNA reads TGCGCCAGCAGCCAGGGTCACGGGACGTCGAACACTGAAGCTTTCTTT. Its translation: CASSQGHGTSNTEAFF.

The CDR3 spells CASSQDLTYTEAFF. In DNA, the CDR3 is TGTGCCAGCAGCCAAGACCTCACTTACACTGAAGCTTTCTTT. The chain is built from TRBV14 and TRBJ1-1, with D unresolved. V lost 0 bases to trimming and J lost 3 bases, with 8 bases between them. Germline V CDR1 and CDR2: SGHDN, FVKESK. The CDR3 has 14 amino acids.

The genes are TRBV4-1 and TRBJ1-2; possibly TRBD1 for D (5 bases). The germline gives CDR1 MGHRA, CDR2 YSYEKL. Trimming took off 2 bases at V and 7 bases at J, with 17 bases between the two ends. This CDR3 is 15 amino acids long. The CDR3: CASSQPGRGVGGYTF. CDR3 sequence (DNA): TGCGCCAGCAGCCAACCCGGAAGAGGGGTCGGTGGCTACACCTTC.

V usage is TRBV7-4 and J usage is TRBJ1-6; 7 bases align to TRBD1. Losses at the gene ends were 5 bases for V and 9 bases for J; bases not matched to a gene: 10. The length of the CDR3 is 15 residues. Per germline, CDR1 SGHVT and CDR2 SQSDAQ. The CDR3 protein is CASSASGGGGSPLHF. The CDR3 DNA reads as TGTGCCAGCAGCGCATCAGGGGGGGGAGGTTCACCCCTCCACTTT.

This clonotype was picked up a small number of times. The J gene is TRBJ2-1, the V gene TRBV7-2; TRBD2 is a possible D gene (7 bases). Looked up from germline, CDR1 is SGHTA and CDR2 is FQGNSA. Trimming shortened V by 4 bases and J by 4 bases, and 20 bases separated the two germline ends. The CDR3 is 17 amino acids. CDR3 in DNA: TGTGCCAGCAGCTCGGGGGGCGGGGCTACAACTTACAATGAGCAGTTCTTC. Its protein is CASSSGGGATTYNEQFF.

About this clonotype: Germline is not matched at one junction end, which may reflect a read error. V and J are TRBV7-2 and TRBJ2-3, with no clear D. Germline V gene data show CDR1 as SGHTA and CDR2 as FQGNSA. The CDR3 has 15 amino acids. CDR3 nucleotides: TGTGCCAGCAGCTTAGCGTCTATTAGCACAGATATGCAGTATTTT. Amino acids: CASSLASISTDMQYF.

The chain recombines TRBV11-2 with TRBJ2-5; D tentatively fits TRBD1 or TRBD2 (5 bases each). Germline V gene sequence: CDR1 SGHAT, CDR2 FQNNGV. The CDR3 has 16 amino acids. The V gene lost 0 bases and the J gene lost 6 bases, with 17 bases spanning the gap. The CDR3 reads CASSLEGLVGGKTQYF. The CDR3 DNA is TGTGCCAGCAGCTTAGAAGGCCTAGTTGGGGGAAAGACCCAGTACTTC.

CDR3 in DNA: TGTGCCAGCATGGGGACAGAAGTATACTATGGCTACACCTTC. Protein product: CASMGTEVYYGYTF. The V gene is TRBV2, the J gene TRBJ1-2, with 7 bases lining up with TRBD1. Unmatched junction bases numbered 8, after V lost 7 bases and J lost 3 bases. This CDR3 comprises 14 residues. Germline V gene sequence: CDR1 SNHLY, CDR2 FYNNEI.

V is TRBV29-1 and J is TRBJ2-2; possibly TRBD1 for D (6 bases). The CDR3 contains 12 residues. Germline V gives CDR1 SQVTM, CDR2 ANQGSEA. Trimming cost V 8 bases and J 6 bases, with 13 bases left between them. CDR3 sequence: CSTSQGPGELFF. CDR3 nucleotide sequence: TGCAGCACCTCACAGGGTCCCGGGGAGCTGTTTTTT.

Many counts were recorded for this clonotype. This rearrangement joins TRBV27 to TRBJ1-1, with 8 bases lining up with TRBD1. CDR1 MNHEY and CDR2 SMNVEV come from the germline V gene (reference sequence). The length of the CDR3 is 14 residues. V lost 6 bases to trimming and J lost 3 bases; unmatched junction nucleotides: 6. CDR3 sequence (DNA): TGTGCCAGCAGCATGACAGGGGCCGACACTGAAGCTTTCTTT. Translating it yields CASSMTGADTEAFF.

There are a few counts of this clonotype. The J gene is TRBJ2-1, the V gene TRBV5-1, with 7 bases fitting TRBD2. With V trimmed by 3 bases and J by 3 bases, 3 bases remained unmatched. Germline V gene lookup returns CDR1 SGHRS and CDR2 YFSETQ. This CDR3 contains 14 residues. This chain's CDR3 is CASSSAGDYNEQFF. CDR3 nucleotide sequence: TGCGCCAGCAGCTCGGCGGGAGACTACAATGAGCAGTTCTTC.

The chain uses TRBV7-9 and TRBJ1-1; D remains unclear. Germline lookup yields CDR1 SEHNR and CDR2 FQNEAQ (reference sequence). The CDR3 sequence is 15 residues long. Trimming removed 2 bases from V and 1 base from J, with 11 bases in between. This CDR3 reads CASSLPITENTEAFF. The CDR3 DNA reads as TGTGCCAGCAGCTTACCCATAACCGAGAACACTGAAGCTTTCTTT.

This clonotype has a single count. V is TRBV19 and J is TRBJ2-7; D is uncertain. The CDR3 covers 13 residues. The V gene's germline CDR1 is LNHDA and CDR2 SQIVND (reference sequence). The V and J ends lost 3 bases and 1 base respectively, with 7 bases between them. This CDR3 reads CASSIQLSYEQYF. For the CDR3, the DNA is TGTGCCAGTAGTATCCAGCTTTCCTACGAGCAGTACTTC.

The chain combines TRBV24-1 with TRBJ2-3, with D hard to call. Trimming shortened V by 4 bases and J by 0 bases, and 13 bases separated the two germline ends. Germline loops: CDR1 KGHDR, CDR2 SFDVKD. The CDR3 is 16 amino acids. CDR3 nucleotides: TGTGCCACCAGTGACCCCCGCCCCGGAAGCACAGATACGCAGTATTTT. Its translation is CATSDPRPGSTDTQYF.

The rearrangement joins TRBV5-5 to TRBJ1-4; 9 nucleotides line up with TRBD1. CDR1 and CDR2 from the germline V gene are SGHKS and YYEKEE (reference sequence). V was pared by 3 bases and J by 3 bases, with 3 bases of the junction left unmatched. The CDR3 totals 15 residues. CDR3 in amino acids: CASSSGQGPNEKLFF. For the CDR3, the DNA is TGTGCCAGCAGCTCGGGACAGGGCCCTAATGAAAAACTGTTTTTT. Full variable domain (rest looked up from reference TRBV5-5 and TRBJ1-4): DAGVTQSPTHLIKTRGQQVTLRCSPISGHKSVSWYQQVLGQGPQFIFQYYEKEERGRGNFPDRFSARQFPNYSSELNVNALLLGDSALYLCASSSGQGPNEKLFFGSGTQLSVL.

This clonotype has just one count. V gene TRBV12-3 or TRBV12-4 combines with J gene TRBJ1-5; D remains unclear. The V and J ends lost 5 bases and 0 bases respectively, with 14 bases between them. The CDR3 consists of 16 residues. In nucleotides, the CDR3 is TGTGCCAGCAGTCCGCGGGAAGTTCATAGCAATCAGCCCCAGCATTTT. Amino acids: CASSPREVHSNQPQHF.

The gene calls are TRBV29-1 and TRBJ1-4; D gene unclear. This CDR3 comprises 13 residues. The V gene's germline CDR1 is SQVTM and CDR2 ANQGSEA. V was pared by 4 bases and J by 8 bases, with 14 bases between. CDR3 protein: CSVVIRTGEKLFF. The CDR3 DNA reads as TGCAGCGTTGTAATACGGACTGGAGAAAAACTGTTTTTT.

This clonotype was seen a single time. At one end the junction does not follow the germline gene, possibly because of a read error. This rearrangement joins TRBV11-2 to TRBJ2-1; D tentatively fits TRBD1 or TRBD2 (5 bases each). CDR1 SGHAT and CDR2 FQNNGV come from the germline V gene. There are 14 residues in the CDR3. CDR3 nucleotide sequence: TGCGCCAGCAGCCAAGAGGGGCTGTACAATGAGCAGTTCTTC. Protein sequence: CASSQEGLYNEQFF.